The 32 T cell receptor beta chains in this list originate from one sample, sequenced in a study of technical replicates of blood from a few donors (dated by TCRdb to about 2017). The library was made by the immunoSEQ multiplex PCR assay. TCRdb stores this immuneACCESS table with in-frame sequences only. Part of the clones is absent; in the studies checked, under half of the shortfall reflects unresolved V genes, and no reason is known for the rest. Within this sample are approximately 81,000 clones, with 70% to 90% of them counted one time only. 3.5% to 4% of the sample rests with the top ten. The sample was PBMCs. The receptor set was obtained from a human donor in good health. Some clones in this sample may be carry-over from other donors' samples.

CDR3 DNA sequence: TGTGCCATCCGGGACAGGCTCCTTCTCCTAAACTCCTACGAGCAGTACTTC. Translating gives CAIRDRLLLLNSYEQYF. V usage is TRBV10-3 and J usage is TRBJ2-7; TRBD1 aligns across 8 bases. The CDR3 is 17 amino acids. Germline V lookup: CDR1 ENHRY, CDR2 SYGVKD. J lost 0 bases, V lost 8 bases, and 15 bases had no gene match.

This chain connects TRBV5-6 to TRBJ1-5; D is ambiguous. The ends were cut back, 4 bases at V and 6 bases at J, with 17 bases in the middle. The CDR3 loop spans 15 amino acids. Germline V gives CDR1 SGHDT, CDR2 YYEEEE. CDR3 nucleotides: TGTGCCAGCAGCCCCCGGGGATACAGCGCTCAGCCCCAGCATTTT. It is translated as CASSPRGYSAQPQHF.

In DNA form, the CDR3 reads TGTGCCAGCAGCCCGGAGCTGGTCAGCAACCATGAGCAGTTCTTC. It codes for CASSPELVSNHEQFF. This chain uses TRBV5-4 with TRBJ2-1; D is uncertain. The CDR3 has 15 residues. Trimming pared 4 bases from V and 8 bases from J, leaving 19 bases between. The V gene's germline CDR1 is SGHNT and CDR2 YYREEE (reference sequence).

The CDR3 sequence: CASSLITLAGRYEQYF. CDR3 in DNA: TGTGCCAGCAGTTTAATAACGCTAGCGGGACGCTACGAGCAGTACTTC. V and J are TRBV28 and TRBJ2-7, with 9 bases matching TRBD2. With 2 bases clipped from V and 3 bases from J, the junction kept 8 bases outside the gene matches. Germline V gene data show CDR1 as MDHEN and CDR2 as SYDVKM. The CDR3 has 16 residues.

The chain combines TRBV5-4 with TRBJ1-1; D might be TRBD1 (5 bases). CDR3 length equals 15 residues. The V and J ends lost 7 bases and 0 bases respectively, with 16 bases between them. The germline V gene has CDR1 SGHNT and CDR2 YYREEE (reference sequence). The CDR3: CASERLGEVNTEAFF. CDR3 DNA: TGTGCCAGCGAACGATTGGGGGAGGTGAACACTGAAGCTTTCTTT. The entire variable domain, with the rest obtained from reference TRBV5-4 and TRBJ1-1, is as follows: ETGVTQSPTHLIKTRGQQVTLRCSSQSGHNTVSWYQQALGQGPQFIFQYYREEENGRGNFPPRFSGLQFPNYSSELNVNALELDDSALYLCASERLGEVNTEAFFGQGTRLTVV.

This chain uses TRBV7-3 with TRBJ2-1; 8 bases map to TRBD2. Trimming removed 5 bases from V and 5 bases from J; junction bases left unmatched: 14. CDR3 length: 17 residues. Germline lookup yields CDR1 SGHTA and CDR2 FQGTGA. This chain's CDR3 is CASSPHPVAGKNNEQFF. The CDR3 DNA reads TGTGCCAGCAGCCCGCACCCTGTAGCGGGGAAGAACAATGAGCAGTTCTTC.

The chain's CDR3 is CATTLGGGHDNSPLHF. The CDR3 nucleotides read TGTGCCACCACGTTGGGCGGGGGCCACGATAATTCACCCCTCCACTTT. V and J are TRBV15 and TRBJ1-6, with D possibly matching TRBD1 (6 bases). Germline assignment: CDR1 LNHNV and CDR2 YYDKDF (reference sequence). The length of the CDR3 is 16 residues. V was cut by 7 bases and J by 5 bases, with 18 bases left in between.

The rearrangement uses TRBV6-1 and TRBJ2-7, with TRBD2 matching 10 bases. There are 15 residues in the CDR3. The ends lost 1 base at V and 3 bases at J; junction bases unmatched: 3. CDR1 MNHNS and CDR2 SASEGT come from the germline V gene. The CDR3 sequence: CASSEGTSGIYEQYF. CDR3 nucleotide sequence: TGTGCCAGCAGTGAAGGGACTAGCGGTATCTACGAGCAGTACTTC.

This sequence joins TRBV15 and TRBJ2-1; the D is unclear. CDR1 LNHNV and CDR2 YYDKDF come from the germline V gene (reference sequence). The CDR3 totals 12 residues. V was clipped by 5 bases and J by 6 bases, with 8 bases between them. CDR3 bases: TGTGCCACCAGCCACTCCCTCAATGAGCAGTTCTTC. Encoded protein: CATSHSLNEQFF.

The V gene is TRBV7-8, the J gene TRBJ2-1, with D possibly matching TRBD2 (6 bases). The ends were cut back, 1 base at V and 9 bases at J, with 19 bases in the middle. Germline loops: CDR1 SGHVS, CDR2 FQNEAQ. The length of the CDR3 is 16 residues. The CDR3 spells CASSLVGSGTSGEQFF. DNA of the CDR3: TGTGCCAGCAGCTTAGTCGGATCGGGGACTTCGGGTGAGCAGTTCTTC. The whole variable domain, filled in from reference TRBV7-8 and TRBJ2-1, reads GAGVSQSPRYKVAKRGQDVALRCDPISGHVSLFWYQQALGQGPEFLTYFQNEAQLDKSGLPSDRFFAERPEGSVSTLKIQRTQQEDSAVYLCASSLVGSGTSGEQFFGPGTRLTVL.

The chain links TRBV10-3 to TRBJ1-1; weak D call: TRBD1 (5 bases). The CDR3 consists of 15 residues. CDR1 and CDR2 (germline): ENHRY, SYGVKD. Deletions cut 7 bases from V and 3 bases from J, with 18 bases between. The CDR3 DNA follows: TGTGCCATCAATCAACAGGTATCCGGACACACTGAAGCTTTCTTT. It specifies CAINQQVSGHTEAFF.

V is TRBV5-4 and J is TRBJ1-2; D is uncertain. The V and J ends lost 4 bases and 4 bases respectively, with 17 bases between them. This CDR3 comprises 15 residues. The germline gives CDR1 SGHNT, CDR2 YYREEE (reference sequence). CDR3 in amino acids: CASSRLFQRAYGYTF. The CDR3 nucleotides read TGTGCCAGCAGCCGACTCTTCCAGAGGGCCTATGGCTACACCTTC.

The CDR3 sequence: CASRRDSYNDGQFF. DNA for the CDR3: TGTGCCAGCAGGAGGGACAGCTACAATGATGGGCAGTTCTTC. The rearrangement links TRBV2 to TRBJ2-1; 7 bases match TRBD1. The CDR3 is 14 residues long. V was clipped by 6 bases and J by 12 bases; unmatched bases: 14. Germline V gene data show CDR1 as SNHLY and CDR2 as FYNNEI.

The chain is built from TRBV9 and TRBJ2-1; D perhaps matches TRBD1 (5 bases). Germline assignment: CDR1 SGDLS and CDR2 YYNGEE. There are 14 residues in the CDR3. The ends were cut back, 3 bases at V and 8 bases at J, with 15 bases in the middle. As DNA, the CDR3 is TGTGCCAGCAGCGCACCTCCCCCAGGGTATGAGCAGTTCTTC. Residues: CASSAPPPGYEQFF.

The chain uses TRBV29-1 and TRBJ2-1; 10 bases match TRBD2. Unmatched junction bases numbered 16, after V lost 7 bases and J lost 4 bases. The CDR3 covers 17 residues. Germline V gene sequence: CDR1 SQVTM, CDR2 ANQGSEA. CDR3 residues: CSALGLAGVMSYNEQFF. The CDR3 coding sequence is TGCAGCGCCCTAGGGCTAGCGGGAGTAATGTCTTACAATGAGCAGTTCTTC.

The chain couples TRBV4-1 to TRBJ1-5, with D possibly TRBD1 on 6 matching bases. V gave up 4 bases and J gave up 2 bases, with 15 bases separating them. Germline assignment: CDR1 MGHRA and CDR2 YSYEKL. The CDR3 length is 16 residues. The CDR3: CASSRTGQEGNQPQHF. DNA for the CDR3: TGCGCCAGCAGCCGGACGGGACAAGAAGGCAATCAGCCCCAGCATTTT.

CDR3 in DNA: TGCGCCAGCAGCCATAGCCTTCGACAGATACAAGAGACCCAGTACTTC. It is translated as CASSHSLRQIQETQYF. The rearrangement joins TRBV4-1 to TRBJ2-5; a weak D match, TRBD1 (5 bases). Between the trimmed V and J ends, which lost 3 bases and 2 bases, there was a span of 16 bases. This CDR3 has 16 residues. Germline loops: CDR1 MGHRA, CDR2 YSYEKL.

V usage is TRBV11-3 and J usage is TRBJ2-7; D is ambiguous. V dropped 1 base and J dropped 5 bases, with 6 bases sitting between them. Germline V gene lookup returns CDR1 SGHNT and CDR2 YENEEA. The CDR3 is made up of 12 amino acids. The CDR3: CASSLVADEQYF. The DNA for the CDR3 is TGTGCCAGCAGCTTAGTCGCAGACGAGCAGTACTTC.

V usage is TRBV29-1 and J usage is TRBJ2-1; weak D call: TRBD2 (5 bases). V lost 0 bases and J lost 2, with 14 bases in between. The CDR3 extends over 16 amino acids. Germline CDR1 and CDR2: SQVTM and ANQGSEA. The CDR3 sequence is CSVEDLVNGAYNEQFF. CDR3 DNA sequence: TGCAGCGTTGAAGATCTCGTTAACGGGGCCTACAATGAGCAGTTCTTC.

CDR3 DNA: TGTGCCAGCAGCCGGAGCGGGGGAAACACCGGGGAGCTGTTTTTT. Protein sequence: CASSRSGGNTGELFF. This chain links TRBV11-2 with TRBJ2-2; 8 bases are shared with TRBD2. This CDR3 is 15 amino acids long. The V and J ends lost 5 bases and 2 bases, in that order; junction bases with no gene match: 4. In germline, CDR1 is SGHAT, CDR2 FQNNGV.

V is TRBV25-1 and J is TRBJ1-4, with TRBD1 matching 9 bases. The CDR3 totals 15 residues. The germline CDR1 and CDR2 sequences are MGHDK and SYGVNS. With 5 bases clipped from V and 8 bases from J, the junction kept 9 bases outside the gene matches. The CDR3 DNA reads as TGTGCCAGCAGTATAGGGACAGGGCGGGGAGAAAAACTGTTTTTT. Protein sequence: CASSIGTGRGEKLFF.

V usage is TRBV30 and J usage is TRBJ1-5, with 7 bases matching TRBD1. This CDR3 is built from 15 residues. The V and J ends lost 4 bases and 4 bases, in that order; junction bases with no gene match: 10. Germline CDR1 reads GTSNPN; CDR2 reads SVGIG (reference sequence). For the CDR3, the DNA is TGTGCCTGGACTCATCCGGACAGGAGAAATCAGCCCCAGCATTTT. This translates into CAWTHPDRRNQPQHF.

The gene calls are TRBV27 and TRBJ1-2; TRBD1 matches at 7 bases. Germline trimming cut 3 bases from V and 8 bases from J; bases unmatched to any gene: 9. The CDR3 is made up of 14 amino acids. The germline V gene encodes CDR1 MNHEY and CDR2 SMNVEV (reference sequence). CDR3 DNA: TGTGCCAGCAGTTTTGGGGGACAGTCTAGAGGCTACACCTTC. Translating it yields CASSFGGQSRGYTF.

This clone was detected only once. The rearrangement links TRBV11-1 to TRBJ2-5, with D possibly TRBD2 on 5 matching bases. The CDR3 has 14 amino acids. The V end lost 5 bases, the J end lost 4 bases, and 14 bases lay between the germline ends. The germline CDR1 and CDR2 sequences are SGHAT and FQDESV (reference sequence). The CDR3 spells CASSPILRGETQYF. The CDR3 DNA is TGTGCCAGCAGCCCGATCCTCCGGGGAGAGACCCAGTACTTC.

CDR3 in amino acids: CASSLAGFGSGELFF. Here the CDR3 DNA reads TGCGCCAGCAGCTTGGCGGGGTTCGGGTCCGGGGAGCTGTTTTTT. The genes are TRBV5-1 and TRBJ2-2; D may be TRBD2 (5 bases). Germline CDR1 is SGHRS and CDR2 is YFSETQ. This CDR3 has 15 amino acids. V shed 0 bases and J shed 6 bases, with 12 bases lying between them.

The gene calls are TRBV7-8 and TRBJ1-1; D is undetermined. With 2 bases removed from V and 1 base from J, the gap between germline ends came to 8 bases. The CDR3 has 14 amino acids. From germline, CDR1 is SGHVS and CDR2 FQNEAQ. CDR3 nucleotides: TGTGCCAGCAGCTTATCGGAGGGGAACACTGAAGCTTTCTTT. It encodes CASSLSEGNTEAFF. The full variable domain, rest sourced from reference TRBV7-8 and TRBJ1-1, is GAGVSQSPRYKVAKRGQDVALRCDPISGHVSLFWYQQALGQGPEFLTYFQNEAQLDKSGLPSDRFFAERPEGSVSTLKIQRTQQEDSAVYLCASSLSEGNTEAFFGQGTRLTVV.

This chain uses TRBV30 with TRBJ1-2; 9 bases align to TRBD1. V shed 2 bases and J 4 bases; nucleotides not matched to a gene: 2. This CDR3 spans 13 amino acids. From germline, CDR1 is GTSNPN and CDR2 SVGIG (reference sequence). The DNA of the CDR3 is TGTGCCTGGAGTCGGGACAGGGTCTATGGCTACACCTTC. Encoded protein: CAWSRDRVYGYTF.

The gene calls are TRBV7-6 and TRBJ2-2; 12 bases agree with TRBD1. CDR1 is SGHVS and CDR2 is FNYEAQ in the germline V gene. Trimming took 5 bases from V and 6 from J; bases not matched to a gene: 13. The CDR3 spans 18 residues. CDR3 protein: CASSTNRRDRGRPGELFF. In nucleotides, the CDR3 is TGTGCCAGCAGCACCAATCGAAGGGACAGGGGGCGGCCCGGGGAGCTGTTTTTT.

The CDR3 reads CASSLSPSTGELFF. The CDR3 DNA is TGTGCCAGCAGCTTATCTCCTAGCACCGGGGAGCTGTTTTTT. V and J are TRBV7-9 and TRBJ2-2; D is unresolved. V lost 2 bases, J lost 4 bases, and 8 bases lay in between. The CDR3 sequence is 14 residues long. CDR1 is SEHNR and CDR2 is FQNEAQ in the germline V gene (reference sequence).

This clone came up a few times. The chain links TRBV5-6 to TRBJ1-2, with 7 bases aligning to TRBD1. CDR3 length: 13 residues. CDR1 and CDR2 from the germline V gene are SGHDT and YYEEEE. The junction had 6 bases not matched to a gene; V was cut back by 2 bases and J by 8 bases. The CDR3 bases are TGTGCCAGCAGCTTTAAGGGGGCGCAGGGCTACACCTTC. Amino acid sequence: CASSFKGAQGYTF.

V usage is TRBV5-6 and J usage is TRBJ2-5, with D tentatively TRBD2 (6 bases). V lost 3 bases and J lost 5, with 14 bases in between. This CDR3 comprises 14 residues. From germline, CDR1 is SGHDT and CDR2 YYEEEE. The CDR3 loop reads CASSYPGREETQYF. The DNA for the CDR3 is TGTGCCAGCAGCTACCCGGGCCGGGAGGAGACCCAGTACTTC. Looking up the rest from reference TRBV5-6 and TRBJ2-5 gives the full variable domain: DAGVTQSPTHLIKTRGQQVTLRCSPKSGHDTVSWYQQALGQGPQFIFQYYEEEERQRGNFPDRFSGHQFPNYSSELNVNALLLGDSALYLCASSYPGREETQYFGPGTRLLVL.

This chain uses TRBV7-2 with TRBJ2-7; 7 bases are shared with TRBD1. The germline V gene has CDR1 SGHTA and CDR2 FQGNSA. The CDR3 runs 14 residues. J lost 0 bases, V lost 5 bases, and 4 bases had no gene match. CDR3 DNA: TGTGCCAGCAGCCAGGGGGTTCGCTCCTACGAGCAGTACTTC. Translation gives CASSQGVRSYEQYF.